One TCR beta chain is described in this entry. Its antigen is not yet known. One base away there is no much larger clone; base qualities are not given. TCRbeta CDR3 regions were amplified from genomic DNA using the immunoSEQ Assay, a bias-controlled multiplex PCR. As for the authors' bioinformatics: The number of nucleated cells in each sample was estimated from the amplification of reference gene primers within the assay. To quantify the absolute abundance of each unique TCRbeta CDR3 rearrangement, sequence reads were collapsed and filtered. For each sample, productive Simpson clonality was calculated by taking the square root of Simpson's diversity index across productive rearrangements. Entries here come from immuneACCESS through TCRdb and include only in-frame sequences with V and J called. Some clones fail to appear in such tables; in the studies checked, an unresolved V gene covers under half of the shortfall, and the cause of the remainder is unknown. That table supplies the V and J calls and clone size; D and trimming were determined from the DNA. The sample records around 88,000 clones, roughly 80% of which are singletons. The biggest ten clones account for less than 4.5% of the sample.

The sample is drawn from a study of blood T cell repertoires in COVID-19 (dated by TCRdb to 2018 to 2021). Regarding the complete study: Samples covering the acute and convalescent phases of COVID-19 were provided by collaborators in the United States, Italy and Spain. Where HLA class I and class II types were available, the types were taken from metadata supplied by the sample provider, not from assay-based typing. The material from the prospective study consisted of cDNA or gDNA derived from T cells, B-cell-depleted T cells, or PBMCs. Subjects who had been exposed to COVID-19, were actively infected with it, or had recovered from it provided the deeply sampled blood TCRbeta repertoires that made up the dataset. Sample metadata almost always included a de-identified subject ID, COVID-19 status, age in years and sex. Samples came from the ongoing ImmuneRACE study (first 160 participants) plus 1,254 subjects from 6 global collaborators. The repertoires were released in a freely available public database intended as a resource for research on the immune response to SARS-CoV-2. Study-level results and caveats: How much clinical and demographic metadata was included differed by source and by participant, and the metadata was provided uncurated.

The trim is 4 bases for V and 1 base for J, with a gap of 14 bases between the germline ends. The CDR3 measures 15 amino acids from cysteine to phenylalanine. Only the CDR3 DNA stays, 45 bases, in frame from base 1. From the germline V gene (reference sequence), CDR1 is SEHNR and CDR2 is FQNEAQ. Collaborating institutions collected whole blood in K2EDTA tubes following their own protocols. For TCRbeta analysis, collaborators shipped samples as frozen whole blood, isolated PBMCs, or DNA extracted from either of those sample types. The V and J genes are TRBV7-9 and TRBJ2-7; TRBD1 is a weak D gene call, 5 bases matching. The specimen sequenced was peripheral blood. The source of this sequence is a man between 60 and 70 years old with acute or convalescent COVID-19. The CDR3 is CASSSPGLSSYEQYF. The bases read TGTGCCAGCAGCTCCCCAGGGTTATCTTCCTACGAGCAGTACTTC.